The rows below give T cell receptor beta chains drawn from one sample of a study of blood T cell repertoires in COVID-19. Clones were read by immunoSEQ multiplex PCR, and TCRdb kept only the in-frame ones, dropping some. The repertoire includes about 210,000 clones, about 79% of them detected once, and roughly 10% sits in the top ten. The material sequenced was peripheral blood. Every receptor here comes from a man between 50 and 59 years old with active or convalescent COVID-19. CDR3s include the opening cysteine and the closing phenylalanine or tryptophan. Fields, in order: D gene, CDR3 length, V gene, clone size, J gene, CDR3 DNA, CDR3 protein. The D gene is left open where the match is weak. Some rows have no size entry. The others give once, few or many, or a class for an expanded clone.

D gene: -; CDR3 length: 13; V gene: TRBV6-5; clone size: few; J gene: TRBJ1-4; CDR3 DNA: TGTGCCAGCAGCGAGGGTTTGAATGAAAAACTGTTTTTT; CDR3 protein: CASSEGLNEKLFF
D gene: -; CDR3 length: 13; V gene: TRBV10-3; clone size: once; J gene: TRBJ1-1; CDR3 DNA: TGTGCCACCAACACGAGGGGGAGCACTGAAGCTTTCTTT; CDR3 protein: CATNTRGSTEAFF
D gene: -; CDR3 length: 14; V gene: TRBV5-8; clone size: few; J gene: TRBJ1-1; CDR3 DNA: TGTGCCAGCAGCTTGGGCGGGTTTAACACTGAAGCTTTCTTT; CDR3 protein: CASSLGGFNTEAFF
D gene: TRBD1; CDR3 length: 15; V gene: TRBV18; clone size: few; J gene: TRBJ2-3; CDR3 DNA: TGTGCCAGCTCACCACAAGGGACAGGGAAGGATACGCAGTATTTT; CDR3 protein: CASSPQGTGKDTQYF
D gene: -; CDR3 length: 16; V gene: TRBV5-8; clone size: -; J gene: TRBJ2-3; CDR3 DNA: TGTGCCAGCAGCCCCGGCACAGGGATTGTCACAGATACGCAGTATTTT; CDR3 protein: CASSPGTGIVTDTQYF
D gene: -; CDR3 length: 12; V gene: TRBV28; clone size: -; J gene: TRBJ1-2; CDR3 DNA: TGTGCCAGCAGCCGGGTGGGCTATGGCTACACCTTC; CDR3 protein: CASSRVGYGYTF
D gene: TRBD2; CDR3 length: 16; V gene: TRBV5-1; clone size: -; J gene: TRBJ2-1; CDR3 DNA: TGCGCCAGCAGCCCTGGGACTAGCGGATTTGCCGATGAGCAGTTCTTC; CDR3 protein: CASSPGTSGFADEQFF
D gene: -; CDR3 length: 15; V gene: TRBV18; clone size: -; J gene: TRBJ1-4; CDR3 DNA: TGTGCCAGCTCACCCGCGACAGGTCTTGATGAAAAACTGTTTTTT; CDR3 protein: CASSPATGLDEKLFF
D gene: -; CDR3 length: 16; V gene: TRBV4-1; clone size: -; J gene: TRBJ2-3; CDR3 DNA: TGCGCCAGCAGCCAAGAAGGCGGGACTAGCACAGATACGCAGTATTTT; CDR3 protein: CASSQEGGTSTDTQYF
D gene: -; CDR3 length: 14; V gene: TRBV11-2; clone size: -; J gene: TRBJ1-1; CDR3 DNA: TGTGCCAGCAGTCGAGAGCGGCTGAACACTGAAGCTTTCTTT; CDR3 protein: CASSRERLNTEAFF
D gene: TRBD1; CDR3 length: 14; V gene: TRBV6-2/TRBV6-3; clone size: -; J gene: TRBJ2-2; CDR3 DNA: TGTGCCAGCAGTGGGACAGGAAAAACCGGGGAGCTGTTTTTT; CDR3 protein: CASSGTGKTGELFF
D gene: -; CDR3 length: 14; V gene: TRBV11-2; clone size: -; J gene: TRBJ2-5; CDR3 DNA: TGTGCCAGCAGCGATCACAGGGTGGGGGAGACCCAGTACTTC; CDR3 protein: CASSDHRVGETQYF
D gene: -; CDR3 length: 13; V gene: TRBV5-6; clone size: -; J gene: TRBJ1-3; CDR3 DNA: TGTGCCAGCAGCCTGGGGCCTGGAAACACCATATATTTT; CDR3 protein: CASSLGPGNTIYF
D gene: TRBD1; CDR3 length: 20; V gene: TRBV9; clone size: -; J gene: TRBJ2-7; CDR3 DNA: TGTGCCAGCAGCATAGCCGACCAACGACTGACAGGGGTCGCTGACTACGAGCAGTACTTC; CDR3 protein: CASSIADQRLTGVADYEQYF
D gene: -; CDR3 length: 14; V gene: TRBV5-1; clone size: -; J gene: TRBJ1-4; CDR3 DNA: TGCGCCAGCAGCTTGGAGGGGGCTAATGAAAAACTGTTTTTT; CDR3 protein: CASSLEGANEKLFF
D gene: TRBD2; CDR3 length: 15; V gene: TRBV7-3; clone size: -; J gene: TRBJ2-5; CDR3 DNA: TGTGCCAGCAGCTTAAAAGCGGGGGGAGAAGAGACCCAGTACTTC; CDR3 protein: CASSLKAGGEETQYF
D gene: -; CDR3 length: 15; V gene: TRBV6-6; clone size: -; J gene: TRBJ1-5; CDR3 DNA: TGTGCCAGCAGTTACCGCGGGTGGTACGATCAGCCCCAGCATTTT; CDR3 protein: CASSYRGWYDQPQHF
D gene: TRBD1; CDR3 length: 19; V gene: TRBV3-1/TRBV3-2; clone size: -; J gene: TRBJ2-7; CDR3 DNA: TGTGCCAGCAGCCAAGAAGCCGGGACAGGGGCAATTTTCTCCTACGAGCAGTACTTC; CDR3 protein: CASSQEAGTGAIFSYEQYF
D gene: TRBD2; CDR3 length: 16; V gene: TRBV24-1; clone size: -; J gene: TRBJ2-1; CDR3 DNA: TGTGCCACCAGCGGGACTAGCGGGAGGTTCTACAATGAGCAGTTCTTC; CDR3 protein: CATSGTSGRFYNEQFF
D gene: -; CDR3 length: 14; V gene: TRBV20-1; clone size: -; J gene: TRBJ2-7; CDR3 DNA: TGCAGTGCTAGTAAGTCTCCAGGGGACTACGAGCAGTACTTC; CDR3 protein: CSASKSPGDYEQYF
D gene: TRBD1; CDR3 length: 14; V gene: TRBV2; clone size: -; J gene: TRBJ1-5; CDR3 DNA: TGTGCCAGCAGTGGACAGGGGAACGGGCAGCCCCAGCATTTT; CDR3 protein: CASSGQGNGQPQHF
D gene: -; CDR3 length: 12; V gene: TRBV28; clone size: -; J gene: TRBJ1-2; CDR3 DNA: TGTGCCAGCAGTTTGTATAACTATGGCTACACCTTC; CDR3 protein: CASSLYNYGYTF
D gene: TRBD1; CDR3 length: 17; V gene: TRBV7-9; clone size: few; J gene: TRBJ1-3; CDR3 DNA: TGTGCCAGCAGCTACCGGACAGGGGGCTACTCTGGAAACACCATATATTTT; CDR3 protein: CASSYRTGGYSGNTIYF
D gene: TRBD2; CDR3 length: 14; V gene: TRBV6-5; clone size: -; J gene: TRBJ2-7; CDR3 DNA: TGTGCCAGCAGCTCGACTAGCGGGAAGTACGAGCAGTACTTC; CDR3 protein: CASSSTSGKYEQYF
D gene: -; CDR3 length: 16; V gene: TRBV5-1; clone size: -; J gene: TRBJ1-3; CDR3 DNA: TGCGCCAGCAGCCTACGCGGGGCCCTCTCTGGAAACACCATATATTTT; CDR3 protein: CASSLRGALSGNTIYF
D gene: TRBD2; CDR3 length: 17; V gene: TRBV5-4; clone size: once; J gene: TRBJ2-3; CDR3 DNA: TGTGCCAGCAGCTTGGAATTTGGCGGGGGGGCAACAGATACGCAGTATTTT; CDR3 protein: CASSLEFGGGATDTQYF
D gene: TRBD1; CDR3 length: 15; V gene: TRBV19; clone size: -; J gene: TRBJ1-5; CDR3 DNA: TGTGCCAGTAGCCTGGGACAGGGGTTCAATCAGCCCCAGCATTTT; CDR3 protein: CASSLGQGFNQPQHF
D gene: -; CDR3 length: 18; V gene: TRBV4-3; clone size: -; J gene: TRBJ2-1; CDR3 DNA: TGCGCCAGCAGCCAAGTAGGCGATCCAGGCCTCTCCTACAATGAGCAGTTCTTC; CDR3 protein: CASSQVGDPGLSYNEQFF
D gene: -; CDR3 length: 14; V gene: TRBV6-2/TRBV6-3; clone size: -; J gene: TRBJ2-1; CDR3 DNA: TGTGCCAGCAGCGCTAGCAGCCGCTACAATGAGCAGTTCTTC; CDR3 protein: CASSASSRYNEQFF
D gene: -; CDR3 length: 15; V gene: TRBV10-2; clone size: few; J gene: TRBJ1-2; CDR3 DNA: TGCGCCAGCAGAAAAAGGGGCTCGAACTGGGGTGGCTACACCTTC; CDR3 protein: CASRKRGSNWGGYTF
D gene: TRBD2; CDR3 length: 15; V gene: TRBV19; clone size: few; J gene: TRBJ2-7; CDR3 DNA: TGTGCCAGTAGTATGGGTACTAGCGGATCCTACGAGCAGTACTTC; CDR3 protein: CASSMGTSGSYEQYF
D gene: -; CDR3 length: 15; V gene: TRBV4-3; clone size: -; J gene: TRBJ1-6; CDR3 DNA: TGCGCCAGCAGCCAAGATCTGGGAGGTTTATCACCCCTCCACTTT; CDR3 protein: CASSQDLGGLSPLHF
D gene: TRBD1; CDR3 length: 14; V gene: TRBV5-1; clone size: -; J gene: TRBJ1-2; CDR3 DNA: TGCGCCAGCAGCTTGGGACAGGGAGACTATGGCTACACCTTC; CDR3 protein: CASSLGQGDYGYTF
D gene: TRBD1; CDR3 length: 15; V gene: TRBV15; clone size: -; J gene: TRBJ1-2; CDR3 DNA: TGTGCCACCAGCAGAGATCAGGGGGGTCTTCTTGGCTACACCTTC; CDR3 protein: CATSRDQGGLLGYTF
D gene: TRBD2; CDR3 length: 17; V gene: TRBV28; clone size: -; J gene: TRBJ2-5; CDR3 DNA: TGTGCCAGCAGTTTGCCCTGGACTAGTCGCCCCAGAGAGACCCAGTACTTC; CDR3 protein: CASSLPWTSRPRETQYF
D gene: -; CDR3 length: 17; V gene: TRBV4-3; clone size: -; J gene: TRBJ2-1; CDR3 DNA: TGCGCCAGCAGCCAAGATTCCGGGATGAAAGCCTACAATGAGCAGTTCTTC; CDR3 protein: CASSQDSGMKAYNEQFF
D gene: -; CDR3 length: 12; V gene: TRBV12-3/TRBV12-4; clone size: -; J gene: TRBJ2-7; CDR3 DNA: TGTGCCAGCAGTTACTCAGGGTTCGAGCAGTACTTC; CDR3 protein: CASSYSGFEQYF
D gene: TRBD1; CDR3 length: 15; V gene: TRBV7-2; clone size: once; J gene: TRBJ1-1; CDR3 DNA: TGTGCCAGCAGCTTAAGGGACAGAATGAACACTGAAGCTTTCTTT; CDR3 protein: CASSLRDRMNTEAFF
D gene: -; CDR3 length: 15; V gene: TRBV18; clone size: -; J gene: TRBJ1-3; CDR3 DNA: TGTGCCAGCTCACCAGTGCAGGGCGGAGGAAACACCATATATTTT; CDR3 protein: CASSPVQGGGNTIYF
D gene: -; CDR3 length: 12; V gene: TRBV11-2; clone size: -; J gene: TRBJ1-1; CDR3 DNA: TGTGCCAGCAGCCCGCTGGGGAGGGAAGCTTTCTTT; CDR3 protein: CASSPLGREAFF
D gene: -; CDR3 length: 15; V gene: TRBV15; clone size: once; J gene: TRBJ2-1; CDR3 DNA: TGTGCCACCGGGCTACAAACGAGCTCCTACAATGAGCAGTTCTTC; CDR3 protein: CATGLQTSSYNEQFF
D gene: -; CDR3 length: 15; V gene: TRBV7-3; clone size: once; J gene: TRBJ2-1; CDR3 DNA: TGTGCCAGCAGGGTAACGGGGGCGGGAGACAATGAGCAGTTCTTC; CDR3 protein: CASRVTGAGDNEQFF
D gene: -; CDR3 length: 14; V gene: TRBV6-6; clone size: few; J gene: TRBJ1-5; CDR3 DNA: TGTGCCAGCAGTGGGGGGGCGGACTATCAGCCCCAGCATTTT; CDR3 protein: CASSGGADYQPQHF
D gene: -; CDR3 length: 14; V gene: TRBV6-6; clone size: -; J gene: TRBJ1-6; CDR3 DNA: TGTGCCAGCAGTGATAGGGAGTTGCAATCACCCCTCCACTTT; CDR3 protein: CASSDRELQSPLHF
D gene: TRBD1; CDR3 length: 16; V gene: TRBV6-2/TRBV6-3; clone size: -; J gene: TRBJ1-1; CDR3 DNA: TGTGCCAGCAGTCCAGGGGGCGCGTTCGTGAACACTGAAGCTTTCTTT; CDR3 protein: CASSPGGAFVNTEAFF
D gene: -; CDR3 length: 14; V gene: TRBV10-1; clone size: -; J gene: TRBJ1-5; CDR3 DNA: TGCGCCAGCAGTCTCGGGATCCCAGATCAGCCCCAGCATTTT; CDR3 protein: CASSLGIPDQPQHF
D gene: -; CDR3 length: 14; V gene: TRBV5-1; clone size: -; J gene: TRBJ2-7; CDR3 DNA: TGCGCCAGCAGCCTCCGTTCCCATGAGGGCGAGCAGTACTTC; CDR3 protein: CASSLRSHEGEQYF
D gene: TRBD2; CDR3 length: 16; V gene: TRBV5-6; clone size: once; J gene: TRBJ2-1; CDR3 DNA: TGTGCCAGCAGCCCTCCCCTCGCGGGGGGTCACAATGAGCAGTTCTTC; CDR3 protein: CASSPPLAGGHNEQFF
D gene: TRBD2; CDR3 length: 18; V gene: TRBV9; clone size: -; J gene: TRBJ2-3; CDR3 DNA: TGTGCCAGCAGCGTAACACTAGCGGGGGGACTTAGCACAGATACGCAGTATTTT; CDR3 protein: CASSVTLAGGLSTDTQYF
D gene: -; CDR3 length: 12; V gene: TRBV29-1; clone size: -; J gene: TRBJ1-1; CDR3 DNA: TGCAGCGTTGAATCAGGGAACACTGAAGCTTTCTTT; CDR3 protein: CSVESGNTEAFF
D gene: -; CDR3 length: 14; V gene: TRBV3-1/TRBV3-2; clone size: few; J gene: TRBJ1-4; CDR3 DNA: TGTGCCAGCAGCCAATGGGACATTAATGAAAAACTGTTTTTT; CDR3 protein: CASSQWDINEKLFF
D gene: -; CDR3 length: 14; V gene: TRBV27; clone size: -; J gene: TRBJ2-3; CDR3 DNA: TGTGCCAGCAGTTTCCGCCTCGGAGGAGATACGCAGTATTTT; CDR3 protein: CASSFRLGGDTQYF
D gene: -; CDR3 length: 15; V gene: TRBV19; clone size: once; J gene: TRBJ2-5; CDR3 DNA: TGTGCCAGTAGTATCCGTGACAGGCACTGGGAGACCCAGTACTTC; CDR3 protein: CASSIRDRHWETQYF